A selection of T cell receptor beta chains follows, all from one sample in a study of blood T cells in healthy people across ages. TCRdb processed the 5' RACE reads anew with MiXCR; each CDR3 protein has one entry. The data show 800,000 to 950,000 distinct CDR3 sequences, with about 48% seen just once and 13% held by the top ten. Sequencing input: blood. The receptors stem from a man aged 25 to 45 in good health. CDR3s leave out the opening cysteine and the closing phenylalanine or tryptophan. Fields, in order: J gene, V gene, CDR3 protein.

>TRBJ2-7|TRBV7-9
ACSFGVSYEQY
>TRBJ2-5|TRBV4-2
ASSLDSHQETQY
>TRBJ2-5|TRBV24-1
ATSHPHSSQTETQY
>TRBJ2-7|TRBV4-1
ASSQQRQVAYEQY
>TRBJ1-1|TRBV5-1
ASSLRQGAFEASEAF
>TRBJ2-3|TRBV27
ASAGTDKSAQY
>TRBJ1-6|TRBV6-4
ASSDSTFYNSPLH
>TRBJ2-5|TRBV7-9
ASSLAGSSGETQY
>TRBJ2-7|TRBV29-1
SVEEPGQESYEQY
>TRBJ1-1|TRBV28
ASGSPWTGKTEAF
>TRBJ2-1|TRBV11-2
ASSLPSEGLKGNEQF
>TRBJ2-7|TRBV3-1
ASSQRDRGYEQY
>TRBJ2-1|TRBV7-2
ASGGGENEQF
>NA|TRBV6-4
ASSVNGALPYEQY
>TRBJ2-1|TRBV29-1
SVPPGPYYNEQF
>TRBJ1-5|TRBV6-1
ASSESPGDSNQPQH
>TRBJ2-1|TRBV30
AWSPGGVNEQF
>TRBJ2-7|TRBV28
ASSSMDLYEQY
>TRBJ2-1|TRBV30
AWYRSYNEQF
>TRBJ1-2|TRBV20-1
SARVMAGYT
>TRBJ2-5|TRBV4-2
ASSQDSGGPETQY
>TRBJ2-7|TRBV7-2
ASSEGAGEAYEQY
>TRBJ1-1|TRBV7-9
ASSLRQEGGTEAF
>TRBJ2-7|TRBV4-1
ASSQDTSVDEQY
>TRBJ2-2|TRBV20-1
SARIIASMPGELF
>TRBJ1-1|TRBV5-1
ASSGHFEAF
>TRBJ2-1|TRBV10-2
ASSPTSGGNNNEQF
>TRBJ2-7|TRBV6-2/TRBV6-3
AGSPGGRPYEQY
>TRBJ2-1|TRBV20-1
SASLAGGPWTEQF
>TRBJ2-3|TRBV5-1
ASSQDRLGDTQY
>TRBJ1-2|TRBV4-1
ASSQGSGDGYT
>TRBJ2-3|TRBV20-1
SASPGGTDTQY
>TRBJ2-5|TRBV6-2/TRBV6-3
ASRQDGGRETQY
>TRBJ1-2|TRBV5-5
ASRRQGSYT
>TRBJ1-1|TRBV9
ASSPQGGATGVAF
>TRBJ1-2|TRBV7-2
ASSLGTEHVGYT
>TRBJ2-5|TRBV20-1
SAPRGLNQETQY
>TRBJ1-2|TRBV4-1
ASSQGDPRYT
>TRBJ1-6|TRBV2
ASSELTGQQSPLH
>TRBJ1-6|TRBV6-5
ASSHETALSSPLH